A single sample is the source of the 14 T cell receptor beta chains below, sequenced in a study of T cells in Graves' hyperthyroidism and ophthalmopathy. RNA transcripts were the template for amplifying TCR beta CDR3 regions. TCR CDR3 regions were first amplified by RT-PCR with HTBI primers. TCRdb used MiXCR to reprocess the multiplex PCR reads, holding one entry per CDR3 protein. The data contain hundreds of thousands of distinct CDR3 sequences, less than 20% of them singletons. The sequenced sample consisted of blood. Source of these receptors: a woman under 30 with Graves' ophthalmopathy.

The rearrangement links TRBV27 to TRBJ2-3; TRBD1 matches 10 bases. The CDR3 consists of 14 residues. V was clipped by 5 bases and J by 10 bases; unmatched bases: 9. Germline values: CDR1 MNHEY, CDR2 SMNVEV (reference sequence). CDR3 sequence: CASSLTGGWGSQYF. DNA of the CDR3: TGTGCCAGCAGTCTGACAGGGGGCTGGGGATCGCAGTATTTT.

This clonotype was observed at least ten times. The rearrangement uses TRBV18 and TRBJ1-2, with D tentatively TRBD1 (6 bases). Germline assignment: CDR1 KGHSH and CDR2 LQKENI. V was cut by 3 bases and J by 4 bases, with 15 bases left in between. The CDR3 is 15 residues long. CDR3 nucleotides: TGTGCCAGCTCACCTTACACAGGGCTCACCTATGGCTACACCTTC. Translated: CASSPYTGLTYGYTF.

This chain links TRBV6-2 or TRBV6-3 with TRBJ1-5; possibly TRBD1 for D (5 bases). This CDR3 is built from 14 residues. Germline V gene sequence: CDR1 MNHEY, CDR2 SVGEGT. The germline V and J ends were trimmed by 1 base and 6 bases, with 10 bases remaining between them. For the CDR3, the DNA is TGTGCCAGCAGTTACTTTCCGGGGCTTCAGCCCCAGCATTTT. Encoded protein: CASSYFPGLQPQHF.

This clonotype was seen a handful of times. The chain joins TRBV4-3 to TRBJ2-2; a possible D gene is TRBD2 (6 bases). Germline CDR1 LGHNA, CDR2 YSLEER. The V gene lost 7 bases and the J gene lost 6 bases, with 15 bases spanning the gap. The CDR3 runs 14 residues. Here the CDR3 reads CASNTRPGAGELFF. The CDR3 DNA follows: TGCGCCAGCAATACACGGCCGGGGGCCGGGGAGCTGTTTTTT.

This clonotype was found many times. The rearrangement joins TRBV13 to TRBJ1-1; D is ambiguous. Germline V gene lookup returns CDR1 PRHDT and CDR2 FYEKMQ (reference sequence). V lost 6 bases, J lost 4 bases, and 12 bases lay in between. The CDR3 sequence is 13 residues long. DNA for the CDR3: TGTGCCAGCAGTTCCGGATGGGGCACTGAAGCTTTCTTT. This codes for CASSSGWGTEAFF.

This clonotype has a count of ten or more. This rearrangement joins TRBV11-2 to TRBJ2-7; possibly TRBD2 for D (6 bases). The CDR3 extends over 15 amino acids. V lost 1 base, J lost 0 bases, and 10 bases lay in between. Germline V gives CDR1 SGHAT, CDR2 FQNNGV. CDR3 region: CASSLVRGSSYEQYF. The CDR3 nucleotides are TGTGCCAGCAGCTTAGTACGGGGGAGCTCCTACGAGCAGTACTTC. Full variable domain (outside the CDR3, taken from reference TRBV11-2 and TRBJ2-7): EAGVAQSPRYKIIEKRQSVAFWCNPISGHATLYWYQQILGQGPKLLIQFQNNGVVDDSQLPKDRFSAERLKGVDSTLKIQPAKLEDSAVYLCASSLVRGSSYEQYFGPGTRLTVT.

Many counts were recorded for this clonotype. The chain is built from TRBV28 and TRBJ1-2, with TRBD1 as a possible D gene (5 bases). Germline values: CDR1 MDHEN, CDR2 SYDVKM. Trimming shortened V by 3 bases and J by 6 bases, and 17 bases separated the two germline ends. This CDR3 comprises 15 residues. This chain's CDR3 is CASSLLPGRGDGYTF. CDR3 bases: TGTGCCAGCAGTTTGCTGCCAGGCCGGGGGGATGGCTACACCTTC.

This clonotype was observed at least ten times. The rearrangement joins TRBV7-2 to TRBJ2-1; 7 bases line up with TRBD1. Trimming at V came to 5 bases and at J to 4 bases, leaving 5 bases not matched to a gene. CDR3 length: 14 residues. Germline V gene data show CDR1 as SGHTA and CDR2 as FQGNSA. The CDR3 region is CASSTGTEYNEQFF. For the CDR3, the DNA is TGTGCCAGCAGCACCGGGACAGAGTACAATGAGCAGTTCTTC.

This clonotype was counted at least ten times. This chain links TRBV7-2 with TRBJ2-1, with TRBD2 identical over 11 bases. The V gene end was trimmed by 6 bases and the J gene end by 4 bases; junction bases not matched to a gene: 5. The germline gives CDR1 SGHTA, CDR2 FQGNSA. The length of the CDR3 is 15 residues. CDR3 nucleotides: TGTGCCAGCAGTCGTGGGACTAGCGGATACAATGAGCAGTTCTTC. Translating gives CASSRGTSGYNEQFF.

The chain carries TRBV6-2 or TRBV6-3 and TRBJ1-5, with 7 bases aligning to TRBD1. V lost 7 bases to trimming and J lost 3 bases; unmatched junction nucleotides: 3. The CDR3 covers 13 residues. CDR1 MNHEY and CDR2 SVGEGT come from the germline V gene. Here the CDR3 reads CASTGGFNQPQHF. CDR3 sequence (DNA): TGTGCCAGCACAGGGGGATTCAATCAGCCCCAGCATTTT.

Ten or more counts support this clonotype. V is TRBV12-3 or TRBV12-4 and J is TRBJ1-2; tentative D call: TRBD1 (5 bases). The V end was cut by 6 bases, the J end by 2 bases, with 13 bases between. The CDR3 totals 14 residues. In nucleotides, the CDR3 is TGTGCCAGCAGCCCGGGACGACACAACTATGGCTACACCTTC. Amino acid sequence: CASSPGRHNYGYTF.

This clonotype appeared many times. V is TRBV5-1 and J is TRBJ2-2, with 7 positions matching TRBD1. The CDR3 has 18 amino acids. Germline assignment: CDR1 SGHRS and CDR2 YFSETQ. The junction had 12 bases not matched to a gene; V was cut back by 4 bases and J by 0 bases. CDR3: CASSLNRWTGANTGELFF. CDR3 in DNA: TGCGCCAGCAGCCTCAATCGATGGACAGGCGCGAACACCGGGGAGCTGTTTTTT.

There are many counts of this clonotype. The rearrangement links TRBV18 to TRBJ1-1; possibly TRBD1 for D (6 bases). V lost 3 bases and J 0 bases, leaving 8 bases between the germline ends. CDR3 length: 14 amino acids. Germline values: CDR1 KGHSH, CDR2 LQKENI. The CDR3 region has the DNA TGTGCCAGCTCACCGGGACATATGAACACTGAAGCTTTCTTT. Its translation: CASSPGHMNTEAFF.

At least ten counts were recorded for this clonotype. CDR3 sequence: CASSLRQGAISGYTF. DNA of the CDR3: TGTGCCAGCAGTTTAAGACAGGGGGCAATTAGTGGCTACACCTTC. V usage is TRBV28 and J usage is TRBJ1-2; 10 nucleotides agree with TRBD1. V was clipped by 2 bases and J by 7 bases; unmatched bases: 7. The V gene's germline CDR1 is MDHEN and CDR2 SYDVKM. The CDR3 runs to 15 residues.